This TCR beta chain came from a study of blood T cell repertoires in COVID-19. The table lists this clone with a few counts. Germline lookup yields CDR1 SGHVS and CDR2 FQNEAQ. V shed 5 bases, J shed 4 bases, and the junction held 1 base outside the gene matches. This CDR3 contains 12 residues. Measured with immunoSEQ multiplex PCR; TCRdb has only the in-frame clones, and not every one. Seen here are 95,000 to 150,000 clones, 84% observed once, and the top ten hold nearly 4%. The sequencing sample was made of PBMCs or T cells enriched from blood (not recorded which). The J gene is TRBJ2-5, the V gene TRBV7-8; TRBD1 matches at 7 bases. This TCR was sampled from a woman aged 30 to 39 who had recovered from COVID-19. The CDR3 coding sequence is TGTGCCAGCAGCCGGGACAGAGAGACCCAGTACTTC. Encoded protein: CASSRDRETQYF.